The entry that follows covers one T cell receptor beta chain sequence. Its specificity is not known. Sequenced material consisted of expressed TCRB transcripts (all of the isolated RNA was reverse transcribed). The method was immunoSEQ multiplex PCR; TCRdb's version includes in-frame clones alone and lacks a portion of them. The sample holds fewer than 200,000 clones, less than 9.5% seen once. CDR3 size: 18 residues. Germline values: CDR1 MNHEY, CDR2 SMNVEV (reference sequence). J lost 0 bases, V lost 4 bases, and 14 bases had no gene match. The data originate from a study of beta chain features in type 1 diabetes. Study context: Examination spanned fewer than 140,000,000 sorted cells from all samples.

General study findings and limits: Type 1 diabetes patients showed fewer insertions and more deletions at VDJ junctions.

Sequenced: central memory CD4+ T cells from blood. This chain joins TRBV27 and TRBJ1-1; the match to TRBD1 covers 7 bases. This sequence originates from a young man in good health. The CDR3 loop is CASSSMTGLGWVNTEAFF. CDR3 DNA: TGTGCCAGCAGTTCTATGACAGGGTTGGGTTGGGTGAACACTGAAGCTTTCTTT.